This entry lists 19 T cell receptor beta chains sequenced from one sample in a study of blood T cells in healthy people across ages. Sample-barcoded 5' priming and a J-beta primer mix drove a second PCR of about 6 to 12 cycles. TCRdb processed the 5' RACE reads anew with MiXCR; each CDR3 protein has one entry. Of over 1,500,000 distinct CDR3 sequences in the sample, 30% to 40% were seen once. Sequencing was carried out using blood. The receptor source for this set is a human donor in good health.

This clonotype has more than one count but fewer than ten. V and J are TRBV7-8 and TRBJ2-1, with TRBD1 matching over 10 bases. The CDR3 covers 15 residues. Germline assignment: CDR1 SGHVS and CDR2 FQNEAQ. V lost 4 bases, J lost 7 bases, and 7 bases stayed unmatched. The CDR3 loop is CASSSRTGGRNEQFF. CDR3 in DNA: TGTGCCAGCAGCTCAAGGACAGGGGGTAGGAATGAGCAGTTCTTC.

The genes are TRBV5-1 and TRBJ1-4; 8 bases line up with TRBD1. The CDR3 loop spans 15 amino acids. J lost 8 bases, V lost 0 bases, and 6 bases had no gene match. Germline-derived CDR1 and CDR2 are SGHRS and YFSETQ. CDR3 region: CASSLAETGAEKLFF. CDR3 nucleotide sequence: TGCGCCAGCAGCTTGGCAGAGACAGGGGCGGAAAAACTGTTTTTT.

This clonotype was seen a few times. The chain employs TRBV5-1 and TRBJ2-3; 13 positions match TRBD2. Germline V gene lookup returns CDR1 SGHRS and CDR2 YFSETQ. This CDR3 comprises 19 residues. V was pared by 0 bases and J by 0 bases, with 7 bases of the junction left unmatched. CDR3 sequence (DNA): TGCGCCAGCAGCTTGGAGGGGGGACTAGCGGGGACTAGCACAGATACGCAGTATTTT. Translating it yields CASSLEGGLAGTSTDTQYF.

This clonotype was detected once. J is TRBJ2-5 and V is TRBV11-2; the D is unclear. The assigned J gene may be wrong: the sequence end matches TRBJ2-7 better. The CDR3 loop spans 13 amino acids. CDR1 is SGHAT and CDR2 is FQNNGV in the germline V gene. CDR3 coding DNA: TGTGCCAGCAGCCGCTACGACCAGAACGAGCAGTACTTC. Translation: CASSRYDQNEQYF.

The chain links TRBV5-1 to TRBJ2-6, with D unclear. The CDR3 runs 13 residues. Trimming took 0 bases from V and 10 from J, leaving 8 bases between them. CDR1 is SGHRS, CDR2 YFSETQ, per germline. CDR3 nucleotide sequence: TGCGCCAGCAGCTTGGAAGGGCCGAACGTCCTGACTTTC. Translated, it gives CASSLEGPNVLTF.

The chain joins TRBV28 to TRBJ2-5; D not resolved. Germline V gives CDR1 MDHEN, CDR2 SYDVKM. Trimming cost V 3 bases and J 2 bases, with 10 bases left between them. The CDR3 is made up of 14 amino acids. For the CDR3, the DNA is TGTGCCAGCAGTTTCTGGCAGAAGCAAGAGACCCAGTACTTC. Translating it yields CASSFWQKQETQYF.

The chain's CDR3 is CAISEVVATYNEQFF. CDR3 DNA: TGTGCCATCAGTGAAGTTGTCGCTACCTACAATGAGCAGTTCTTC. The chain has TRBV10-3 and TRBJ2-1; the D is unclear. This CDR3 has 15 residues. The germline gives CDR1 ENHRY, CDR2 SYGVKD. V was clipped by 3 bases and J by 2 bases, with 11 bases between them.

V gene TRBV10-3 combines with J gene TRBJ2-7; 8 bases are shared with TRBD1. Germline loops: CDR1 ENHRY, CDR2 SYGVKD. The CDR3 contains 15 residues. V lost 4 bases to trimming and J lost 4 bases; unmatched junction nucleotides: 9. In DNA, the CDR3 is TGTGCCATCAGTGCGACGGGACAGGCAAGTTACGAGCAGTACTTC. Residues: CAISATGQASYEQYF.

V gene TRBV25-1 combines with J gene TRBJ2-3; TRBD1 is a possible D gene (5 bases). Germline lookup yields CDR1 MGHDK and CDR2 SYGVNS. The CDR3 consists of 17 residues. V lost 2 bases, J lost 0 bases, and 15 bases lay in between. The CDR3 region is CASSEGQGKISTDTQYF. For the CDR3, the DNA is TGTGCCAGCAGTGAAGGGCAGGGAAAAATAAGCACAGATACGCAGTATTTT.

The chain joins TRBV20-1 to TRBJ2-3, with TRBD2 matching over 8 bases. V lost 2 bases and J lost 4; bases outside the gene matches: 2. The CDR3 extends over 13 amino acids. CDR1 DFQATT and CDR2 SNEGSKA come from the germline V gene (reference sequence). The CDR3 protein is CSARSGGPDTQYF. DNA for the CDR3: TGCAGTGCTAGAAGCGGGGGCCCAGATACGCAGTATTTT.

The chain links TRBV11-2 to TRBJ2-3; D not resolved. The V end was cut by 4 bases, the J end by 1 base, with 15 bases between. The CDR3 loop spans 16 amino acids. CDR1 and CDR2 from the germline V gene are SGHAT and FQNNGV. The CDR3 region has the DNA TGTGCCAGCAGCTCCATTCGTGGCGAACGCACAGATACGCAGTATTTT. Its translation is CASSSIRGERTDTQYF.

This clonotype was picked up one time. The chain recombines TRBV5-1 with TRBJ1-2; no definite D call. The germline CDR1 and CDR2 sequences are SGHRS and YFSETQ. This CDR3 has 13 amino acids. V was shortened by 4 bases and J by 3 bases, with 10 bases between the two germline ends. The CDR3 DNA is TGCGCCAGCAGCACGTCCTCTTACTATGGCTACACCTTC. As protein: CASSTSSYYGYTF.

V and J are TRBV20-1 and TRBJ2-5; D perhaps matches TRBD1 (6 bases). The J call may be mistaken, given a closer DNA end match to TRBJ2-7. This CDR3 is built from 15 residues. Germline-derived CDR1 and CDR2 are DFQATT and SNEGSKA (reference sequence). The CDR3 DNA is TGCAGTGCTAGAGACATACAGGGTACAGTCAACGAGCAGTACTTC. Translated: CSARDIQGTVNEQYF.

The V and J genes are TRBV2 and TRBJ2-3; D is uncertain. V lost 3 bases to trimming and J lost 0 bases, with 13 bases between them. The CDR3 loop spans 16 amino acids. CDR1 SNHLY and CDR2 FYNNEI come from the germline V gene. The CDR3 sequence: CASSEFGPESTDTQYF. The CDR3 DNA reads TGTGCCAGCAGTGAGTTCGGGCCAGAAAGCACAGATACGCAGTATTTT.

CDR3 nucleotides: TGTGCCACCAGTGATTGGGACAGGGGGGACTATGGCTACACCTTC. Translation: CATSDWDRGDYGYTF. The J gene is TRBJ1-2, the V gene TRBV24-1; 11 nucleotides match TRBD1. The ends lost 2 bases at V and 3 bases at J; junction bases unmatched: 1. This CDR3 region has 15 residues. Germline CDR1 and CDR2: KGHDR and SFDVKD.

This clonotype came up a few times. The chain employs TRBV7-2 and TRBJ2-1; TRBD1 agrees at 8 bases. V lost 2 bases, J lost 2 bases, and 8 bases stayed unmatched. This CDR3 spans 17 amino acids. Germline CDR1 SGHTA, CDR2 FQGNSA. In DNA form, the CDR3 reads TGTGCCAGCAGCTTATTCCCGACAGGGGCCACCTACAATGAGCAGTTCTTC. It is translated as CASSLFPTGATYNEQFF.

Only a few counts were recorded for this clonotype. V usage is TRBV12-3 or TRBV12-4 and J usage is TRBJ2-1; 10 bases line up with TRBD2. This CDR3 is built from 15 residues. J lost 9 bases, V lost 3 bases, and 8 bases had no gene match. Written as DNA, the CDR3 is TGTGCCAGCAGTTTCCGGCTAGCGGGGGCCAGTGAGCAGTTCTTC. Its translation: CASSFRLAGASEQFF.

The V gene is TRBV9, the J gene TRBJ2-3; D unclear. The CDR3 sequence is 15 residues long. Trimming took off 5 bases at V and 4 bases at J, with 17 bases between the two ends. CDR1 is SGDLS, CDR2 YYNGEE, per germline. Here the CDR3 DNA reads TGTGCCAGCAGTACCGATGGCCGATTGCCAGATACGCAGTATTTT. Translating it yields CASSTDGRLPDTQYF.

As for this clonotype: Relative to the germline gene, one junction end is altered; a read error may explain this. This chain uses TRBV27 with TRBJ2-3, with 9 bases that match TRBD2. Germline V CDR1 and CDR2: MNHEY, SMNVEV (reference sequence). The CDR3 has 18 amino acids. The CDR3 DNA reads TGTGCCAGCAGTTTAATGGGGTTCGGCGGGGGGGGCACAGACACGCAGTATTTT. Its translation: CASSLMGFGGGGTDTQYF.